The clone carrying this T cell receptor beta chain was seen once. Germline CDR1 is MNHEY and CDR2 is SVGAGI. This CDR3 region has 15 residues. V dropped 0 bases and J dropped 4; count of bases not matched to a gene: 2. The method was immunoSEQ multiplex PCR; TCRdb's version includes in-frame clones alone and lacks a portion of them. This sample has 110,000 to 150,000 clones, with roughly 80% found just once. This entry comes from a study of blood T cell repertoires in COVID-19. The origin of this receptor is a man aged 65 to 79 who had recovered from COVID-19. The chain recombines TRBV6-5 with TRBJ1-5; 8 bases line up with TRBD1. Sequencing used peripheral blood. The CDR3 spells CASSYSGQENQPQHF. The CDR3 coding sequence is TGTGCCAGCAGTTACTCGGGACAGGAAAATCAGCCCCAGCATTTT.